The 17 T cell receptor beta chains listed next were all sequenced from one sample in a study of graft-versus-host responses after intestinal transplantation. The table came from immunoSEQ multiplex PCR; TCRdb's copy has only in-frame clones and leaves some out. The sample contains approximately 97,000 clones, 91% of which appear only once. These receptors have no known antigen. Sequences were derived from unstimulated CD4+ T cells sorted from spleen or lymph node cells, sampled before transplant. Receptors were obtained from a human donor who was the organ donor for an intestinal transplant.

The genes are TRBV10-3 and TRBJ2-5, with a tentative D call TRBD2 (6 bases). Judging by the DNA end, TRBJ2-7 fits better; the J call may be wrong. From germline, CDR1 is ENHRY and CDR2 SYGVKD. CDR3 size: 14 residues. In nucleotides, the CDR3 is TGTGCCATTTCAATCCGGGACTTCTCCTACGAGCAGTACTTC. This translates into CAISIRDFSYEQYF.

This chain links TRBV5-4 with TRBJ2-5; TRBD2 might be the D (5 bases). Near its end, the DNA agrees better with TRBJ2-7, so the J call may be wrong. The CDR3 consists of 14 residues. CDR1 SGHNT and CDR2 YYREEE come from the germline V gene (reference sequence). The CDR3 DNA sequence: TGTGCCAGCAGCTTGGTGGGGAGTCCAGGCGAGCAGTACTTC. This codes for CASSLVGSPGEQYF.

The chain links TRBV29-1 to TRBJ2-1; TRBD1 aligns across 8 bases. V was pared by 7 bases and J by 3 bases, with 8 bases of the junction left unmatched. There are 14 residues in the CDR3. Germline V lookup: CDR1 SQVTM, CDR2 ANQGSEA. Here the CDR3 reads CSGRRTGIYNEQFF. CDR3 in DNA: TGCAGCGGTCGAAGGACAGGGATCTACAATGAGCAGTTCTTC.

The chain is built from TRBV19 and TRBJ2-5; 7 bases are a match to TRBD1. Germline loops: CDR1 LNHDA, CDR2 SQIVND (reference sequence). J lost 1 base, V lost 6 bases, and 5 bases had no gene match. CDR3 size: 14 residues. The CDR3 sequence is CASRSTGSQETQYF. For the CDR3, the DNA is TGTGCCAGTAGATCGACAGGGTCCCAAGAGACCCAGTACTTC.

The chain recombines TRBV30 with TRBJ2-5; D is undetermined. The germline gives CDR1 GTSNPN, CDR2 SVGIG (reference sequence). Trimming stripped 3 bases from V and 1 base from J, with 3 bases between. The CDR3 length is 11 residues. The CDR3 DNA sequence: TGTGCCTGGAGCGGCCAAGAGACCCAGTACTTC. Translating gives CAWSGQETQYF.

The CDR3 DNA follows: TGTGCCAGTAGTATGGAGGGACTAGCGTACAATGAGCAGTTCTTC. This encodes CASSMEGLAYNEQFF. V gene TRBV19 combines with J gene TRBJ2-1; the match to TRBD2 covers 10 bases. Germline V CDR1 and CDR2: LNHDA, SQIVND (reference sequence). The J segment lost 4 bases and the V segment lost 3 bases, leaving 3 bases of the junction unmatched. This CDR3 spans 15 amino acids. The whole variable domain, remainder taken from reference TRBV19 and TRBJ2-1, is DGGITQSPKYLFRKEGQNVTLSCEQNLNHDAMYWYRQDPGQGLRLIYYSQIVNDFQKGDIAEGYSVSREKKESFPLTVTSAQKNPTAFYLCASSMEGLAYNEQFFGPGTRLTVL.

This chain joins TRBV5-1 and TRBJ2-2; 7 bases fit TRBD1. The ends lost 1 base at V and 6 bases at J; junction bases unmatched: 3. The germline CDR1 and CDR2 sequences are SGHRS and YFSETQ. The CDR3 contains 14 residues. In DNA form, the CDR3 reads TGCGCCAGCAGCTTGAGGGGGCGGGCCGGGGAGCTGTTTTTT. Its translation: CASSLRGRAGELFF.

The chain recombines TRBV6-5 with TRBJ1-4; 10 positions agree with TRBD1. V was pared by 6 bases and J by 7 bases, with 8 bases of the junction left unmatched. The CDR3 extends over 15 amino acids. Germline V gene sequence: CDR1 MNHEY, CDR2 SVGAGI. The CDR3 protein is CASRGQGSFGEKLFF. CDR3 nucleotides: TGTGCCAGCAGGGGACAGGGGTCTTTCGGTGAAAAACTGTTTTTT.

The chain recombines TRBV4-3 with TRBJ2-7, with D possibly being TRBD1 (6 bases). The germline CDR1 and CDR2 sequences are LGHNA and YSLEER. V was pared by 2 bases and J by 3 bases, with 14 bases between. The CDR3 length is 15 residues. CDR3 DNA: TGCGCCAGCAGCCAAAATTTCGACAGGTTCTACGAGCAGTACTTC. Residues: CASSQNFDRFYEQYF.

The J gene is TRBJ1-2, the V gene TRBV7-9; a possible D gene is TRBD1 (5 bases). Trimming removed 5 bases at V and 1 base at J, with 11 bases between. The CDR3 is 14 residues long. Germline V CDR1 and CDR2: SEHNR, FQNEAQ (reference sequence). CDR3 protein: CASSQWGGNYGYTF. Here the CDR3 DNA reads TGTGCCAGCAGCCAATGGGGGGGTAACTATGGCTACACCTTC.

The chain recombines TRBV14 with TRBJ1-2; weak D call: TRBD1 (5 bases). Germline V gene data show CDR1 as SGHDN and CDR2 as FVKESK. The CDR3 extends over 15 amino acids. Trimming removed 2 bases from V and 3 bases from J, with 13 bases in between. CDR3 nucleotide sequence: TGTGCCAGCAGCCAATCGCTAGGGGCCTACTATGGCTACACCTTC. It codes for CASSQSLGAYYGYTF.

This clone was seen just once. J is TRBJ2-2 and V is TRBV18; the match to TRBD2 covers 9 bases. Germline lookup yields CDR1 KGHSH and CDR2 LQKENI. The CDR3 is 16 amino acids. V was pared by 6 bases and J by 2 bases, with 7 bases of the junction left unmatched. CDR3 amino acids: CASSPQRGANTGELFF. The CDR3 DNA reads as TGTGCCAGCTCTCCTCAGCGGGGGGCCAACACCGGGGAGCTGTTTTTT. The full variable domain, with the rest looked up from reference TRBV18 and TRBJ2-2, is NAGVMQNPRHLVRRRGQEARLRCSPMKGHSHVYWYRQLPEEGLKFMVYLQKENIIDESGMPKERFSAEFPKEGPSILRIQQVVRGDSAAYFCASSPQRGANTGELFFGEGSRLTVL.

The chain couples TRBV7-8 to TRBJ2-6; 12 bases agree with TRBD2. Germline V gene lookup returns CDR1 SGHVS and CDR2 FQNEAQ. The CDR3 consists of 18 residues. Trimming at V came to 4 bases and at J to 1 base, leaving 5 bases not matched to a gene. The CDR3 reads CASSSRLAGASGANVLTF. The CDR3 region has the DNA TGTGCCAGCAGCTCTAGACTAGCGGGGGCGTCTGGGGCCAACGTCCTGACTTTC.

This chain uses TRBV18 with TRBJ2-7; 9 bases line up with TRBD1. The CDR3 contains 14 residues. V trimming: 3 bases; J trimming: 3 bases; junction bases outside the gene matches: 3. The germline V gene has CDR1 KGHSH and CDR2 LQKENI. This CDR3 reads CASSPGTGHYEQYF. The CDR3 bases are TGTGCCAGCTCACCCGGGACAGGGCACTACGAGCAGTACTTC.

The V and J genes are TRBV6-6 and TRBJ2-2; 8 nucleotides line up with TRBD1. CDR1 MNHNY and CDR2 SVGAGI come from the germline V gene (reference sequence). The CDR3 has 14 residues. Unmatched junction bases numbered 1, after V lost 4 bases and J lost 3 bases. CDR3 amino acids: CASSLQGDTGELFF. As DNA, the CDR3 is TGTGCCAGCAGTTTACAGGGGGACACCGGGGAGCTGTTTTTT.

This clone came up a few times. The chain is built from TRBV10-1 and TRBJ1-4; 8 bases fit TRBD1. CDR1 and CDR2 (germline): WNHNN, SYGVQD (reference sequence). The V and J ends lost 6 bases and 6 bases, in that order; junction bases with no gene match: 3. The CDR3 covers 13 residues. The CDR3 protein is CASSRTGYEKLFF. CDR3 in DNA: TGCGCCAGCAGCAGGACAGGGTATGAAAAACTGTTTTTT.

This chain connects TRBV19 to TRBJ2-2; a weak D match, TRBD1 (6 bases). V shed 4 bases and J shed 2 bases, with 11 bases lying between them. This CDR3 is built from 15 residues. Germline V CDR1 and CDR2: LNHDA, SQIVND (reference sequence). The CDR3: CASSRDTLNTGELFF. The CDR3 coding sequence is TGTGCCAGTAGTAGGGACACCTTAAACACCGGGGAGCTGTTTTTT. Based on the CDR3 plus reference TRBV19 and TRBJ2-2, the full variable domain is DGGITQSPKYLFRKEGQNVTLSCEQNLNHDAMYWYRQDPGQGLRLIYYSQIVNDFQKGDIAEGYSVSREKKESFPLTVTSAQKNPTAFYLCASSRDTLNTGELFFGEGSRLTVL.